A selection of T cell receptor beta chains follows, all from one sample in a study of cytomegalovirus exposure and HLA in healthy donors. Data came from immunoSEQ multiplex PCR; TCRdb stores just in-frame clones and leaves some out. The sample lists 38,000 or so clones, just under 95% seen once, with 3% to 3.5% in the top ten. Sequences were obtained from PBMCs. The receptor source for this set is a man aged 18 to 29 in good health and CMV-seronegative. CDR3s include the opening cysteine and the closing phenylalanine or tryptophan. A D gene is named only where the DNA matches it firmly. Clone sizes are given selectively: once, few, many, or a class where the clone is expanded.

d_call j_call clone_size v_call cdr3_aa cdr3_nt
- TRBJ1-4 once TRBV21-1 CASSTPRRQTNEKLFF TGTGCCAGCAGCACACCCCGGCGGCAGACTAATGAAAAACTGTTTTTT
TRBD2 TRBJ2-7 - TRBV5-4 CASSASGGLSYEQYF TGTGCCAGCAGCGCAAGCGGGGGGCTGTCCTACGAGCAGTACTTC
- TRBJ2-1 - TRBV15 CATSRGQYNEQFF TGTGCCACCAGCAGAGGACAGTACAATGAGCAGTTCTTC
- TRBJ2-3 - TRBV6-9 CASRCENTDTQYF TGTGCCAGCAGGTGCGAAAACACAGATACGCAGTATTTT
TRBD2 TRBJ2-3 - TRBV4-2 CASSQEASGGADTQYF TGTGCCAGCAGCCAAGAAGCTAGCGGGGGGGCAGATACGCAGTATTTT
- TRBJ2-7 - TRBV2 CASSEAPIMYF TGTGCCAGCAGTGAAGCCCCCATCATGTACTTC
TRBD2 TRBJ2-7 - TRBV7-6 CASSLTSGDSYEQYF TGTGCCAGCAGCTTAACTAGCGGGGACTCCTACGAGCAGTACTTC
- TRBJ1-1 - TRBV27 CASSLSRGQMNTEAFF TGTGCCAGCAGTTTATCTCGTGGGCAGATGAACACTGAAGCTTTCTTT
- TRBJ2-5 - TRBV11-2 CASSSLETIQETQYF TGTGCCAGCAGCTCCCTAGAGACTATCCAAGAGACCCAGTACTTC
- TRBJ2-3 few TRBV7-2 CASSLAGADTQYF TGTGCCAGCAGCTTAGCAGGGGCGGATACGCAGTATTTT
- TRBJ2-7 - TRBV18 CASSADYEQYF TGTGCCAGCTCCGCGGATTACGAGCAGTACTTC
- TRBJ2-7 - TRBV27 CASSPGGPYEQYF TGTGCCAGCAGTCCCGGTGGGCCCTACGAGCAGTACTTC
TRBD1 TRBJ2-5 - TRBV11-3 CASSVLTGPQETQYF TGTGCCAGCAGCGTTCTGACAGGGCCTCAAGAGACCCAGTACTTC
TRBD2 TRBJ2-1 - TRBV5-1 CASSRGLAGGKDEQFF TGCGCCAGCAGCCGGGGACTAGCGGGAGGTAAGGATGAGCAGTTCTTC
- TRBJ1-5 - TRBV19 CASSMRAGAPRGQPQHF TGTGCCAGTAGTATGAGAGCAGGGGCGCCACGGGGTCAGCCCCAGCATTTT
- TRBJ2-5 once TRBV7-3 CASSLSGGETQYF TGTGCCAGCAGCTTGTCAGGGGGGGAGACCCAGTACTTC
- TRBJ1-3 - TRBV7-3 CASSLYRAPGNTIYF TGTGCCAGCAGCTTATACAGGGCGCCTGGAAACACCATATATTTT
- TRBJ1-4 - TRBV13 CASSSGGVRGEKLFF TGTGCCAGCAGCAGCGGGGGGGTTCGGGGTGAAAAACTGTTTTTT
TRBD2 TRBJ2-1 - TRBV7-3 CASSFGGGARSNEQFF TGTGCCAGCAGCTTTGGCGGGGGGGCCAGAAGCAATGAGCAGTTCTTC
TRBD1 TRBJ1-1 once TRBV9 CASSVADRAGTEAFF TGTGCCAGCAGCGTAGCTGACAGGGCGGGCACTGAAGCTTTCTTT
TRBD1 TRBJ1-2 once TRBV5-1 CASSQISGTDLYGYTF TGCGCCAGCAGCCAAATTTCCGGGACAGACCTCTATGGCTACACCTTC
- TRBJ1-5 - TRBV19 CASIGGFGQPQHF TGTGCCAGTATCGGGGGTTTTGGGCAGCCCCAGCATTTT
- TRBJ1-2 - TRBV18 CASSPGGDRGYTF TGTGCCAGCTCACCCGGAGGGGATCGAGGCTACACCTTC
- TRBJ2-5 - TRBV5-1 CASSSIEGGETQYF TGCGCCAGCAGCTCGATTGAGGGGGGGGAGACCCAGTACTTC
- TRBJ1-4 - TRBV6-6 CASSSRAGPNEKLFF TGTGCCAGCAGCTCCCGAGCGGGGCCTAATGAAAAACTGTTTTTT
TRBD1 TRBJ2-3 - TRBV5-1 CASSLGGQGVDTQYF TGCGCCAGCAGCTTGGGTGGACAGGGTGTAGATACGCAGTATTTT
TRBD2 TRBJ2-3 - TRBV6-1 CASNPTTSGGTQYF TGTGCCAGCAACCCCACAACTAGCGGGGGGACGCAGTATTTT
TRBD2 TRBJ2-1 - TRBV11-3 CASSFSFGGGQFF TGTGCCAGCAGCTTCTCCTTTGGGGGGGGGCAGTTCTTC
TRBD1 TRBJ1-5 few TRBV6-6 CASEQGTGYQPQHF TGTGCCAGCGAACAGGGGACGGGCTATCAGCCCCAGCATTTT
TRBD1 TRBJ1-2 - TRBV6-1 CASDRASNYGYTF TGTGCCAGCGACAGGGCTTCTAACTATGGCTACACCTTC
- TRBJ2-3 - TRBV10-1 CASSESGTFTSTDTQYF TGCGCCAGCAGTGAGTCGGGCACTTTTACTAGCACAGATACGCAGTATTTT
- TRBJ2-1 - TRBV9 CASRSLASDGNEQFF TGTGCCAGCAGGTCTTTGGCTAGCGACGGCAATGAGCAGTTCTTC
- TRBJ2-7 - TRBV9 CASSVEQGLSYEQYF TGTGCCAGCAGCGTAGAGCAGGGGTTATCCTACGAGCAGTACTTC
- TRBJ1-2 - TRBV5-1 CASSWGRESYGYTF TGCGCCAGCAGCTGGGGCAGGGAAAGCTATGGCTACACCTTC
TRBD2 TRBJ2-6 once TRBV7-2 CASSRGLAGALGANVLTF TGTGCCAGCAGCCGGGGACTAGCGGGGGCCCTGGGGGCCAACGTCCTGACTTTC
- TRBJ1-4 - TRBV5-1 CASSTLAGTPANEKLFF TGCGCCAGCAGCACGCTAGCCGGGACACCGGCTAATGAAAAACTGTTTTTT
- TRBJ1-2 - TRBV6-5 CASSRTPGSYTF TGTGCCAGCAGCCGTACGCCGGGGAGCTACACCTTC
TRBD2 TRBJ2-4 - TRBV5-6 CASSIGTSMWIQYF TGTGCCAGCAGCATAGGGACTAGCATGTGGATTCAGTACTTC
- TRBJ2-7 - TRBV6-5 CASSPFGSSYEQYF TGTGCCAGCAGCCCCTTCGGGAGCTCCTACGAGCAGTACTTC
TRBD1 TRBJ1-1 once TRBV5-6 CASSLGQGGIQAFF TGTGCCAGCAGCTTGGGACAGGGCGGGATACAGGCTTTCTTT
- TRBJ1-5 - TRBV9 CASSVAGGNQPQHF TGTGCCAGCAGCGTAGCCGGGGGCAATCAGCCCCAGCATTTT
TRBD1 TRBJ2-2 - TRBV2 CASRERQGSWTGELFF TGTGCCAGCAGGGAAAGACAGGGATCCTGGACCGGGGAGCTGTTTTTT
- TRBJ1-1 - TRBV30 CAWSGRTAGEAFF TGTGCCTGGAGTGGACGGACCGCGGGTGAAGCTTTCTTT
- TRBJ2-7 - TRBV6-1 CASSELWTASYEQYF TGTGCCAGCAGTGAATTGTGGACAGCCTCCTACGAGCAGTACTTC
- TRBJ2-1 - TRBV4-2 CASGSVTGLHNEQFF TGTGCCAGCGGCTCAGTTACGGGACTCCACAATGAGCAGTTCTTC
- TRBJ2-5 - TRBV6-5 CASTWAETQYF TGTGCCAGCACCTGGGCTGAGACCCAGTACTTC
TRBD2 TRBJ2-2 - TRBV29-1 CSATMGTSGSVGELFF TGCAGCGCTACGATGGGGACTAGCGGGAGTGTGGGGGAGCTGTTTTTT
TRBD2 TRBJ2-7 - TRBV6-1 CASDTGGTTYEQYF TGTGCCTCCGACACGGGGGGGACAACCTACGAGCAGTACTTC
- TRBJ2-6 - TRBV10-1 CARLTGVTSGANVLTF TGCGCCAGGCTGACAGGAGTTACCTCTGGGGCCAACGTCCTGACTTTC
TRBD1 TRBJ1-2 - TRBV30 CAWVRDRVGYGYTF TGTGCCTGGGTCCGGGACAGGGTGGGCTATGGCTACACCTTC
- TRBJ1-2 - TRBV28 CASTSGGGTDYGYTF TGTGCCAGCACTTCTGGGGGGGGGACGGACTATGGCTACACCTTC
- TRBJ2-1 - TRBV6-1 CASLQTSSYNEQFF TGTGCCAGCCTACAGACCAGCTCCTACAATGAGCAGTTCTTC
TRBD2 TRBJ2-7 - TRBV2 CASETSGSPLSYEQYF TGTGCCAGTGAGACTAGCGGGTCTCCACTCTCCTACGAGCAGTACTTC
- TRBJ1-1 - TRBV11-2 CASSLGYSSNTEAFF TGTGCCAGCAGCCTCGGGTACTCTTCGAACACTGAAGCTTTCTTT
- TRBJ2-1 - TRBV2 CASSEGQGFTEQFF TGTGCCAGCAGTGAGGGCCAGGGGTTCACTGAGCAGTTCTTC
- TRBJ1-3 - TRBV21-1 CASSPTGGERSGNTIYF TGTGCCAGCAGCCCTACGGGGGGGGAAAGGTCTGGAAACACCATATATTTT
TRBD2 TRBJ2-4 - TRBV7-2 CASSLGLAGGPGNIQYF TGTGCCAGCAGCTTAGGGCTAGCGGGAGGGCCAGGGAACATTCAGTACTTC